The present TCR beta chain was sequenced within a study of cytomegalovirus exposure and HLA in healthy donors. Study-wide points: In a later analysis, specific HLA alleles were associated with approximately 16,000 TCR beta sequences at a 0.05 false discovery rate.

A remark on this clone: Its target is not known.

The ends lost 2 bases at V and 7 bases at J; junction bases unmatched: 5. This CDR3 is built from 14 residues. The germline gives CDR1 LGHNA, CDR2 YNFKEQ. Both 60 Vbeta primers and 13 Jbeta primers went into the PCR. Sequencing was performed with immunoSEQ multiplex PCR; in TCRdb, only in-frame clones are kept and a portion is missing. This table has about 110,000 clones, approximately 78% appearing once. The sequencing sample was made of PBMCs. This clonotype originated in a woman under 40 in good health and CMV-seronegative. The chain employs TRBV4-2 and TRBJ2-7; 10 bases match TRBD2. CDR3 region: CASSQKREGKEQYF. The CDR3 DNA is TGTGCCAGCAGCCAAAAGCGGGAGGGAAAAGAGCAGTACTTC.